This entry features one T cell receptor beta chain sequence. This clone's antigen is unknown. No base-level quality is on record; no much larger clone is a single base apart. One collaborating source in Seattle enrolled patients during active infection and followed them longitudinally through the course of disease. Each collaborating institution followed its own protocols to collect whole blood in K2EDTA tubes. For TCRbeta analysis, collaborators shipped samples as frozen whole blood, isolated PBMCs, or DNA extracted from either of those sample types. Relative to germline, V is 3 bases shorter and J is 5 bases shorter, with 13 bases between their ends. Including cysteine and phenylalanine, the CDR3 has 14 amino acids. The only DNA kept is the CDR3, 42 bases in frame from the first base. The germline V gene (reference sequence) yields LNHDA for CDR1 and SQIVND for CDR2. The sample is drawn from a study of blood T cell repertoires in COVID-19 (dated by TCRdb to about 2020). About the investigation overall: The collaborator samples originated in the United States, Italy and Spain and spanned the acute and convalescent phases of COVID-19. The material from the prospective study consisted of cDNA or gDNA derived from T cells, B-cell-depleted T cells, or PBMCs. Subjects who had been exposed to COVID-19, were actively infected with it, or had recovered from it provided the deeply sampled blood TCRbeta repertoires that made up the dataset. A freely available public database, intended as a resource for researchers studying the immune response to SARS-CoV-2, is where the repertoires were released. Samples were obtained from the ongoing ImmuneRACE study (first 160 participants) and from over 1,000 subjects provided by 6 global collaborators. Nearly every sample came with metadata listing a de-identified subject ID, COVID-19 status, age in years and sex. HLA class I and class II types, where available, came from metadata supplied by the sample provider rather than from assay-based typing.

The immunoSEQ Assay, a bias-controlled multiplex PCR, was used to amplify TCRbeta CDR3 regions from genomic DNA. The original methods were these. The number of nucleated cells in each sample was estimated from the amplification of reference gene primers within the assay. Sequence reads were collapsed and filtered to measure the absolute abundance of every unique TCRbeta CDR3 rearrangement. For each sample, productive Simpson clonality was calculated as the square root of Simpson's diversity index across productive rearrangements. TCRdb stores this immuneACCESS table with in-frame sequences only. Part of the clones is absent; in the studies checked, under half of the shortfall reflects unresolved V genes, and no reason is known for the rest. V and J calls and clone size are given by that table; D and trimming were obtained from the DNA. Across this sample there are fewer than 650,000 clones, with about 89% seen only once. The ten largest clones take up 7.5% to 9.5% of the sample.

The investigation overall reported the following: The amount of clinical and demographic metadata varied by source and participant and was provided uncurated.

Recombination linked TRBV19 to TRBJ1-2; the D gene is perhaps TRBD1, on 5 matching bases. This sequence was found in a woman aged 45-59 years with COVID-19, enrolled during active disease. The specimen was peripheral blood. The nucleotide sequence is TGTGCCAGTAGTATCTTGGGGGGTCTTTATGGCTACACCTTC. Its protein is CASSILGGLYGYTF. Beyond the CDR3, the reference TRBV19 and TRBJ1-2 genes provide the residues; the full variable domain reads: DGGITQSPKYLFRKEGQNVTLSCEQNLNHDAMYWYRQDPGQGLRLIYYSQIVNDFQKGDIAEGYSVSREKKESFPLTVTSAQKNPTAFYLCASSILGGLYGYTFGSGTRLTVV.